Sequencing of this T cell receptor (beta chain) was carried out in a study of shared clonotypes between healthy human individuals. This CDR3 has 15 amino acids. Germline assignment: CDR1 ENHRY and CDR2 SYGVKD. V lost 7 bases to trimming and J lost 7 bases; unmatched junction nucleotides: 8. Libraries were prepared by immunoSEQ multiplex PCR; TCRdb keeps only in-frame clonotypes and omits some of them. The sample contains some 2 million clones, over 85% of which appear only once. The sequence came from a man aged 18 to 29 in good health. Sequences were obtained from naive CD4+ T cells sorted from blood. Subset indicated: CD45RA+ positively selected. The V gene is TRBV10-3, the J gene TRBJ2-1; 12 bases map to TRBD1. CDR3 sequence (DNA): TGTGCCATCACCCGAGGGGGACAGGGGGCAAATGAGCAGTTCTTC. This sequence encodes CAITRGGQGANEQFF.